This T cell receptor (beta chain) was retrieved from a study of blood T cell repertoires in COVID-19. The authors' processing: Amplification of reference gene primers provided the estimated nucleated cell counts. The assay was immunoSEQ multiplex PCR, and TCRdb's table has in-frame clones only and misses some. V, J and clone size are those of that table, while D and trimming were read from the DNA. Of approximately 12,000 clones listed, less than 85% are singletons. The CDR3 loop spans 13 amino acids. Germline CDR1 reads SGHRS; CDR2 reads YFSETQ. Trimming cost V 2 bases and J 4 bases, with 9 bases left between them.

The V call is TRBV5-1, the J call TRBJ1-1; D is perhaps TRBD1 (5 bases). Sequenced sample: peripheral blood. The sequence derives from a human donor in a cohort sampled during active COVID-19. The CDR3 DNA reads as TGCGCCAGCAGCTTTGGGGGAGGCACTGAAGCTTTCTTT. Translating it yields CASSFGGGTEAFF. Full variable domain (missing parts from reference TRBV5-1 and TRBJ1-1): KAGVTQTPRYLIKTRGQQVTLSCSPISGHRSVSWYQQTPGQGLQFLFEYFSETQRNKGNFPGRFSGRQFSNSRSEMNVSTLELGDSALYLCASSFGGGTEAFFGQGTRLTVV.